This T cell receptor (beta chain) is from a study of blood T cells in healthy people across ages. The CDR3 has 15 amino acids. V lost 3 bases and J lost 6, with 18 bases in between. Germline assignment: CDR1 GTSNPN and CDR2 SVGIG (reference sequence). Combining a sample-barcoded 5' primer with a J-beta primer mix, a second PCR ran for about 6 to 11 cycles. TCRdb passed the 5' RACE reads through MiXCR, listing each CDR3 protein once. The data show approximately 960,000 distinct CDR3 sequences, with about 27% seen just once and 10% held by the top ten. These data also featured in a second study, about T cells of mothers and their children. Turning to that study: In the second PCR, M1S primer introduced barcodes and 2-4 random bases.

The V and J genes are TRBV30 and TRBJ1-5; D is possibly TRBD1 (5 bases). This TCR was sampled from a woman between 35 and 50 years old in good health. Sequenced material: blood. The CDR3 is CAWSRGWGEGQPQHF. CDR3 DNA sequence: TGTGCCTGGAGCCGGGGGTGGGGCGAGGGTCAGCCCCAGCATTTT.